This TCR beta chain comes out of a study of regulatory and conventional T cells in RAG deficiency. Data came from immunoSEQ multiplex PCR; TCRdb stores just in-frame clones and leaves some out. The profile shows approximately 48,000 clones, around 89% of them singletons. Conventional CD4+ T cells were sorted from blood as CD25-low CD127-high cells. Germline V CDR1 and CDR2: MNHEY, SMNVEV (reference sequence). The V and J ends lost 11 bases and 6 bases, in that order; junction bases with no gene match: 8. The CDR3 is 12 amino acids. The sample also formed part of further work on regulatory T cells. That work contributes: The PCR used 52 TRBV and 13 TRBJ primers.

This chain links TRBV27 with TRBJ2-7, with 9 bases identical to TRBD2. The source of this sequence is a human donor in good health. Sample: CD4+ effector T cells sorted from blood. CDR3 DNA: TGTGCCTCGCGGGGGGGCCCGGGCGAGCAGTACTTC. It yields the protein CASRGGPGEQYF.